These 2 T cell receptor beta chains were sequenced from one sample in a study of T cell changes during pregnancy in multiple sclerosis. Produced via immunoSEQ multiplex PCR; TCRdb's table is partial and in-frame only. The profile shows tens of thousands of clones, 89% of them singletons. Material: peripheral blood, obtained in the first trimester of pregnancy. The receptors were gathered from a female donor in good health, enrolled as a control in a pregnancy study.

The chain has TRBV10-3 and TRBJ2-5; a possible D gene is TRBD2 (6 bases). Germline values: CDR1 ENHRY, CDR2 SYGVKD. V lost 6 bases to trimming and J lost 2 bases, with 10 bases between them. The CDR3 length is 13 residues. The CDR3 here is CAISPGGQETQYF. The CDR3 nucleotides read TGTGCCATCAGCCCCGGAGGGCAAGAGACCCAGTACTTC.

The chain recombines TRBV6-8 with TRBJ1-1; possibly TRBD1 for D (6 bases). CDR1 MNHGY and CDR2 SAAAGT come from the germline V gene. Trimming pared 5 bases from V and 0 bases from J, leaving 13 bases between. The CDR3 totals 15 residues. The CDR3 region has the DNA TGTGCCAGCAGTCCATTCGACAGGCTGAACACTGAAGCTTTCTTT. Protein sequence: CASSPFDRLNTEAFF.